This T cell receptor beta chain is drawn from a study of blood T cell repertoires in COVID-19. The ends lost 7 bases at V and 7 bases at J; junction bases unmatched: 16. The CDR3 is 16 amino acids. CDR1 is LGHDT, CDR2 YNNKEL, per germline (reference sequence). Generated by immunoSEQ multiplex PCR, the TCRdb table keeps only in-frame clones and is missing some. The sample gives about 240,000 clones, around nine tenths of which show up once; more than 6.5% is in the top ten. The TCR comes from a woman aged 70-85 years with active or convalescent COVID-19. V and J are TRBV3-1 (or the pseudogene TRBV3-2) and TRBJ2-5, with 9 bases that match TRBD2. Sequencing was performed on peripheral blood. CDR3 sequence (DNA): TGTGCCAGCACAAGGAATAGCGGGGGCCTGGTGGGGACCCAGTACTTC. Residues: CASTRNSGGLVGTQYF.